This T cell receptor beta chain was captured by sequencing in a study of identical twins. Germline V gives CDR1 MGHRA, CDR2 YSYEKL. This CDR3 is built from 13 residues. Trimming took off 3 bases at V and 4 bases at J, with 10 bases between the two ends. This clonotype showed up just a few times. MiXCR, applied by TCRdb to the 5' RACE reads, yields one record per CDR3 protein. In the table there are around 340,000 distinct CDR3 sequences, approximately 10% of which are singletons. The rearrangement uses TRBV4-1 and TRBJ2-7; no reliable D call. The receptor's source is a woman between 45 and 60 years old in good health. The sequenced sample was naive T cells sorted from blood. Written as DNA, the CDR3 is TGCGCCAGCAGCCACGGTGGTACGTACGAGCAGTACTTC. Translated, it gives CASSHGGTYEQYF.